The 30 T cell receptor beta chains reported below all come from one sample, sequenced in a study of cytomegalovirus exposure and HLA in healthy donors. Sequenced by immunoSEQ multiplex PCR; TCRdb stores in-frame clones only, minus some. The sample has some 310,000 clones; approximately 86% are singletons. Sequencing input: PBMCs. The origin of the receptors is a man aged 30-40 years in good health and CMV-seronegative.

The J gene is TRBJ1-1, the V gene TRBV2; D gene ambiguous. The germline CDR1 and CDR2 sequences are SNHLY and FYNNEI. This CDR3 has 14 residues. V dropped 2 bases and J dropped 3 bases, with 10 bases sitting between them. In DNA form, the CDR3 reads TGTGCCAGCAGTGAATATGGGGAGGACACTGAAGCTTTCTTT. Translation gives CASSEYGEDTEAFF.

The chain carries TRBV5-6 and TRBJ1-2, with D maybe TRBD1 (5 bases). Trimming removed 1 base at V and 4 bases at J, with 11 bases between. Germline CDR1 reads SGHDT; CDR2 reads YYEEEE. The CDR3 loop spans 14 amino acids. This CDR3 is CASSLLDRSYGYTF. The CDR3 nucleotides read TGTGCCAGCAGCTTGCTAGACAGATCCTATGGCTACACCTTC.

For the CDR3, the DNA is TGCGCCAGCAGCCAATTACCGGGACTGGTAACAGATACGCAGTATTTT. Protein sequence: CASSQLPGLVTDTQYF. The chain employs TRBV4-1 and TRBJ2-3; D is perhaps TRBD2 (6 bases). V lost 2 bases and J 3 bases, leaving 15 bases between the germline ends. This CDR3 comprises 16 residues. CDR1 is MGHRA, CDR2 YSYEKL, per germline.

The CDR3 region has the DNA TGCGCCAGCAGCCATCCGACGGGGACCGGGGAGCTGTTTTTT. Its translation is CASSHPTGTGELFF. The gene calls are TRBV4-1 and TRBJ2-2; D is possibly TRBD2 (5 bases). The germline V gene has CDR1 MGHRA and CDR2 YSYEKL. Trimming cost V 3 bases and J 5 bases, with 10 bases left between them. The CDR3 length is 14 residues.

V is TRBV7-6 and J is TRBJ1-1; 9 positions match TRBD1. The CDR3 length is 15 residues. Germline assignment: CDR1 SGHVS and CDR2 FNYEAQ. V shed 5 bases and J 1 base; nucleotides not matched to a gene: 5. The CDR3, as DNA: TGTGCCAGCAGCCCCGGACAGGGGAGGAACACTGAAGCTTTCTTT. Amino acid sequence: CASSPGQGRNTEAFF.

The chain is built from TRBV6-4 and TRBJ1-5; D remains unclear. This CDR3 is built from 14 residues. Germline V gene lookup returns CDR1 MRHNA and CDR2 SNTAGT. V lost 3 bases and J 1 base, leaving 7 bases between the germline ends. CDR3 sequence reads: CASSEAASNQPQHF. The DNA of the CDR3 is TGTGCCAGCAGTGAGGCGGCGAGCAATCAGCCCCAGCATTTT.

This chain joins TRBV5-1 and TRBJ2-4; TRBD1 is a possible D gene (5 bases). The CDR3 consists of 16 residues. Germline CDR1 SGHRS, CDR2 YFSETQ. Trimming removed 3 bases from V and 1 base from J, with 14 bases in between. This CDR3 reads CASSSTQGWAKNIQYF. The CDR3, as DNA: TGCGCCAGCAGCTCAACTCAGGGTTGGGCCAAAAACATTCAGTACTTC. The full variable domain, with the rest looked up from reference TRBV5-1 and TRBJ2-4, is KAGVTQTPRYLIKTRGQQVTLSCSPISGHRSVSWYQQTPGQGLQFLFEYFSETQRNKGNFPGRFSGRQFSNSRSEMNVSTLELGDSALYLCASSSTQGWAKNIQYFGAGTRLSVL.

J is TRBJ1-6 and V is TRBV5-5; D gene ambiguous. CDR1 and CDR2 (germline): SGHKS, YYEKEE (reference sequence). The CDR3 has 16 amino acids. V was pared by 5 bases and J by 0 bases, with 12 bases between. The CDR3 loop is CASRLQQSSYNSPLHF. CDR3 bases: TGTGCCAGCAGGCTACAGCAAAGCTCCTATAATTCACCCCTCCACTTT.

The CDR3 DNA reads TGTGCCAGCAGTGGGGACAGGGGTCCAAATCAGCCCCAGCATTTT. Its translation: CASSGDRGPNQPQHF. The V and J genes are TRBV6-5 and TRBJ1-5; 10 positions match TRBD1. Germline V lookup: CDR1 MNHEY, CDR2 SVGAGI. With V trimmed by 5 bases and J by 4 bases, 5 bases remained unmatched. CDR3 length: 15 amino acids.

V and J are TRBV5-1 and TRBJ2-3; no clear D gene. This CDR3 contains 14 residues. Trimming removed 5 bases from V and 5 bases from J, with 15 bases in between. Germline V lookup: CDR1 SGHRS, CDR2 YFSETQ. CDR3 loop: CASSQVQGGDTQYF. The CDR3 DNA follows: TGCGCCAGCAGTCAAGTCCAAGGCGGAGATACGCAGTATTTT.

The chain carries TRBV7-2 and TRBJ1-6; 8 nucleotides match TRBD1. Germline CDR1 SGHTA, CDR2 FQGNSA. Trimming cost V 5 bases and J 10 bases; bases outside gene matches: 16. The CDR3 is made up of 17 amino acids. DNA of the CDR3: TGTGCCAGCAGCCCCGTTTTTGGGACAGGAGTTGGATCACCCCTCCACTTT. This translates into CASSPVFGTGVGSPLHF.

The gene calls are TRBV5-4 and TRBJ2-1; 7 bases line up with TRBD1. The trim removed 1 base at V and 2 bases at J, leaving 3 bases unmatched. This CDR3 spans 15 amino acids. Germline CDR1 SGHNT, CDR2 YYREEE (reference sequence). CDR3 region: CASSLPGQPYNEQFF. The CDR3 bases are TGTGCCAGCAGCTTGCCGGGACAGCCCTACAATGAGCAGTTCTTC.

CDR3 in amino acids: CASSQEALSQETQYF. The DNA of the CDR3 is TGCGCCAGCAGCCAAGAGGCCTTAAGCCAAGAGACCCAGTACTTC. The chain links TRBV4-1 to TRBJ2-5; D not certain. V was clipped by 0 bases and J by 1 base, with 9 bases between them. Per the germline V gene, CDR1 is MGHRA and CDR2 is YSYEKL. CDR3 length equals 15 residues.

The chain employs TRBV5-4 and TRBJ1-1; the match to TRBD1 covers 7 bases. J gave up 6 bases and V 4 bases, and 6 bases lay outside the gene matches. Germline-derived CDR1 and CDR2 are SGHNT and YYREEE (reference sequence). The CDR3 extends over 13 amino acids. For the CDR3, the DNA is TGTGCCAGCAGCCTGCAGGGGGTGGCTGAAGCTTTCTTT. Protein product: CASSLQGVAEAFF. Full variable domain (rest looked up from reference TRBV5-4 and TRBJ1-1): ETGVTQSPTHLIKTRGQQVTLRCSSQSGHNTVSWYQQALGQGPQFIFQYYREEENGRGNFPPRFSGLQFPNYSSELNVNALELDDSALYLCASSLQGVAEAFFGQGTRLTVV.

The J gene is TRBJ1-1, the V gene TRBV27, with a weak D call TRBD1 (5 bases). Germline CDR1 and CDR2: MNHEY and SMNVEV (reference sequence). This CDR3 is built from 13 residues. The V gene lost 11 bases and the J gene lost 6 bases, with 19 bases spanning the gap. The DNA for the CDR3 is TGTGCCTCAGGGAGGAAGGGCGAAGCTGAAGCTTTCTTT. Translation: CASGRKGEAEAFF.

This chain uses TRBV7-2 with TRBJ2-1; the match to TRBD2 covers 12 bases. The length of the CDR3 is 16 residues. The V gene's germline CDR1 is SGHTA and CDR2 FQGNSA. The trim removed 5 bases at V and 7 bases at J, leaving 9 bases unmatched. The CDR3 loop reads CASSTQGGLAGNEQFF. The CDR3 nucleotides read TGTGCCAGCAGCACCCAGGGAGGACTAGCGGGGAATGAGCAGTTCTTC. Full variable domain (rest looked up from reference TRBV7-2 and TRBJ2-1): GAGVSQSPSNKVTEKGKDVELRCDPISGHTALYWYRQSLGQGLEFLIYFQGNSAPDKSGLPSDRFSAERTGGSVSTLTIQRTQQEDSAVYLCASSTQGGLAGNEQFFGPGTRLTVL.

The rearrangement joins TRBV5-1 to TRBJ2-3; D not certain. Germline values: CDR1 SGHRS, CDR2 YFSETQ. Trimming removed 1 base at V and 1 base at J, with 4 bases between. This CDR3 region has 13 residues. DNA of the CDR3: TGCGCCAGCAGCTTGACGGGCACAGATACGCAGTATTTT. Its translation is CASSLTGTDTQYF.

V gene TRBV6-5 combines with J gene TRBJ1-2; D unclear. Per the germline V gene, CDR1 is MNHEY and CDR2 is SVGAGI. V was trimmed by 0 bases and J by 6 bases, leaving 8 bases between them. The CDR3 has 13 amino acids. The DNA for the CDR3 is TGTGCCAGCAGTTACTCGTCGGGAAATGGCTACACCTTC. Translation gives CASSYSSGNGYTF.

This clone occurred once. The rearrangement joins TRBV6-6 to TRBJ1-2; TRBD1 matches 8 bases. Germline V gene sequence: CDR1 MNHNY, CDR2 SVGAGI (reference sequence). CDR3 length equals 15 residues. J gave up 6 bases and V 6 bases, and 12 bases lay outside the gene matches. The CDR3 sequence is CASRPDRGVQNGYTF. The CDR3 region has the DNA TGTGCCAGCAGACCAGACAGGGGAGTACAAAATGGCTACACCTTC.

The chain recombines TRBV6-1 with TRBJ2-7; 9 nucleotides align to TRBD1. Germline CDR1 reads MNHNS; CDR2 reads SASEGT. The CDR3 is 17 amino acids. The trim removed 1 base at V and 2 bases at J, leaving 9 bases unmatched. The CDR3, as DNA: TGTGCCAGCAGTGAAGGGAGAACGGGGGACAGGGCCTACGAGCAGTACTTC. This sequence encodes CASSEGRTGDRAYEQYF.

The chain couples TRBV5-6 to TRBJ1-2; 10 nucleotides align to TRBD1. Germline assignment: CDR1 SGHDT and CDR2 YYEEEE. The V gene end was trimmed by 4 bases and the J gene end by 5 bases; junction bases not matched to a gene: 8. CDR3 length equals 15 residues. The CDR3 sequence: CASSPAGQGSYGYTF. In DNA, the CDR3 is TGTGCCAGCAGCCCCGCGGGACAGGGGAGTTATGGCTACACCTTC. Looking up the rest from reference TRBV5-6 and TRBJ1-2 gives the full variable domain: DAGVTQSPTHLIKTRGQQVTLRCSPKSGHDTVSWYQQALGQGPQFIFQYYEEEERQRGNFPDRFSGHQFPNYSSELNVNALLLGDSALYLCASSPAGQGSYGYTFGSGTRLTVV.

In DNA form, the CDR3 reads TGTGCCAGCAGCTTAGGCCGAGTACTCCCTCTCGAGCAGTACTTC. Translating it yields CASSLGRVLPLEQYF. The chain employs TRBV13 and TRBJ2-7; D gene ambiguous. In germline, CDR1 is PRHDT, CDR2 FYEKMQ (reference sequence). Deletions cut 0 bases from V and 6 bases from J, with 15 bases between. The CDR3 covers 15 residues.

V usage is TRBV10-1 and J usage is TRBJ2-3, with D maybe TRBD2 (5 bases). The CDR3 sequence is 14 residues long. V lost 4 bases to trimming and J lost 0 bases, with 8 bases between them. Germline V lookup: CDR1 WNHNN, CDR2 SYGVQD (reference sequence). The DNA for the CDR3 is TGCGCCAGCAGTGGGACTTATAGCACAGATACGCAGTATTTT. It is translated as CASSGTYSTDTQYF.

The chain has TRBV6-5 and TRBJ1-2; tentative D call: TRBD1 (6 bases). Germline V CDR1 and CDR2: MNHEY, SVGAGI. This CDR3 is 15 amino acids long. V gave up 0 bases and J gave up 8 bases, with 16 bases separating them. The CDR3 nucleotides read TGTGCCAGCAGTTACTCCGGGGGGGCAGTTGTCGGCTACACCTTC. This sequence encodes CASSYSGGAVVGYTF.

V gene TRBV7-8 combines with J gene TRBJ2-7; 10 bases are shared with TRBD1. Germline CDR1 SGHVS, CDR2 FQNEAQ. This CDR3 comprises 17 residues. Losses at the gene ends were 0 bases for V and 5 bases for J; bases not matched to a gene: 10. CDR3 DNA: TGTGCCAGCAGCTTAGCCCTTCGGGACAGGGGTTGGCACGAGCAGTACTTC. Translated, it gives CASSLALRDRGWHEQYF. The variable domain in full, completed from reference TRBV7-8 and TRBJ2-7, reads GAGVSQSPRYKVAKRGQDVALRCDPISGHVSLFWYQQALGQGPEFLTYFQNEAQLDKSGLPSDRFFAERPEGSVSTLKIQRTQQEDSAVYLCASSLALRDRGWHEQYFGPGTRLTVT.

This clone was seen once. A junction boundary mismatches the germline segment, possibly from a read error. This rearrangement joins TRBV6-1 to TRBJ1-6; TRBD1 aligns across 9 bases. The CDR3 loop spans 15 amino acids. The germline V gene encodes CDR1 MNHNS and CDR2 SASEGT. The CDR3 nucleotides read TGTGCCAGCAGGGAACAGGGGGCAGGTAATTCATCCCTCCACTTT. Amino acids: CASREQGAGNSSLHF.

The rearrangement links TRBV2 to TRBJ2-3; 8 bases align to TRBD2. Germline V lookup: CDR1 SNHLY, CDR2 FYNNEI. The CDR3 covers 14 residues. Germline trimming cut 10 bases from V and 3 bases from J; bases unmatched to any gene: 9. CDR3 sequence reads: CANAAGDPTDTQYF. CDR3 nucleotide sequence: TGTGCCAACGCAGCGGGGGACCCGACAGATACGCAGTATTTT.

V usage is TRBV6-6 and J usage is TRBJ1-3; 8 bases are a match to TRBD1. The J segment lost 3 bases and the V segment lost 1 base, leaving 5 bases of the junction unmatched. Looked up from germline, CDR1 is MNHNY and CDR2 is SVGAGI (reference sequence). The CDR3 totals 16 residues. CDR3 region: CASSYFGTGGGNTIYF. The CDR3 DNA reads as TGTGCCAGCAGTTACTTCGGGACAGGAGGTGGAAACACCATATATTTT.

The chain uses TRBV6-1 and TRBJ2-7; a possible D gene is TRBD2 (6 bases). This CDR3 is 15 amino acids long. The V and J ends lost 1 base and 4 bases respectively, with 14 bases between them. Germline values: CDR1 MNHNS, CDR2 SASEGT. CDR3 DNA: TGTGCCAGCAGTGAAGGATGGGGGGTCGTTTACGAGCAGTACTTC. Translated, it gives CASSEGWGVVYEQYF.

The CDR3 region is CASSPTPGYGYTF. The CDR3 DNA reads as TGTGCCAGCTCACCCACACCGGGCTATGGCTACACCTTC. The chain employs TRBV18 and TRBJ1-2; no definite D call. The CDR3 loop spans 13 amino acids. CDR1 and CDR2 (germline): KGHSH, LQKENI. V lost 3 bases, J lost 4 bases, and 9 bases lay in between.